This TCR beta chain was sequenced in a study of CD8 T cells in ankylosing spondylitis. Whole-study results and caveats: Within ankylosing spondylitis blood, a TCR beta motif made up of seven or eight highly homologous variants appeared to be characteristic.

MiXCR, run by TCRdb on the 5' RACE reads, gives a single entry per CDR3 protein. Found here are 500,000 to 550,000 distinct CDR3 sequences, approximately 12% of them singletons; the top ten hold under 7.5%. The CDR3 contains 16 residues. Per germline, CDR1 GTSNPN and CDR2 SVGIG (reference sequence). Trimming pared 0 bases from V and 4 bases from J, leaving 16 bases between. On this clonotype itself: Antigen specificity is unknown.

Sequenced input: blood, either unsorted or a sorted T cell fraction (not recorded which). The sequence came from a male donor with ankylosing spondylitis. The chain joins TRBV30 to TRBJ2-1; D possibly corresponds to TRBD1 (7 bases). The CDR3 reads CAWSVPLRDRYNEQFF. For the CDR3, the DNA is TGTGCCTGGAGTGTACCTTTGCGGGACAGATACAATGAGCAGTTCTTC.